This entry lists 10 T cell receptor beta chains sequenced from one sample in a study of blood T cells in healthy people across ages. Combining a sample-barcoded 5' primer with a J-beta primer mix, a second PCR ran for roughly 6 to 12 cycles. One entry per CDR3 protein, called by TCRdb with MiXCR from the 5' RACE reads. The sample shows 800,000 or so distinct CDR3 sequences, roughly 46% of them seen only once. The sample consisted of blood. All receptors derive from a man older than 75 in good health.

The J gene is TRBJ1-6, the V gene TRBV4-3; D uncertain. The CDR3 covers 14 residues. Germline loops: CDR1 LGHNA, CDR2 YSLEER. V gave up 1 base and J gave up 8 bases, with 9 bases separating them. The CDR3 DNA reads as TGCGCCAGCAGCCAAGTCGGGGTAGATTCACCCCTCCACTTT. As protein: CASSQVGVDSPLHF.

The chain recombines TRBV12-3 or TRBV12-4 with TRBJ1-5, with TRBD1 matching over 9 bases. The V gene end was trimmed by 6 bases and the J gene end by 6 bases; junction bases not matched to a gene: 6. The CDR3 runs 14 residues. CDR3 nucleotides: TGTGCCAGCAGCCCCGGGACAGGGACTCAGCCCCAGCATTTT. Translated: CASSPGTGTQPQHF.

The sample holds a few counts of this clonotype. The CDR3, as DNA: TGCGCCAGCAGCTTGGAGGGTAGCGGTCCAGATACGCAGTATTTT. Amino acid sequence: CASSLEGSGPDTQYF. The chain is built from TRBV5-1 and TRBJ2-3, with TRBD2 as a possible D gene (6 bases). The length of the CDR3 is 15 residues. The V gene's germline CDR1 is SGHRS and CDR2 YFSETQ. V gave up 0 bases and J gave up 4 bases, with 12 bases separating them.

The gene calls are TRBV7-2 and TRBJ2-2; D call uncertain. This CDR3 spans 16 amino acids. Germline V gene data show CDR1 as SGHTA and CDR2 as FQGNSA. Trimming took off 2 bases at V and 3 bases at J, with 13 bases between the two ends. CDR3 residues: CASSLPLKADTGELFF. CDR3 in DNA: TGTGCCAGCAGCTTACCCCTTAAGGCGGACACCGGGGAGCTGTTTTTT.

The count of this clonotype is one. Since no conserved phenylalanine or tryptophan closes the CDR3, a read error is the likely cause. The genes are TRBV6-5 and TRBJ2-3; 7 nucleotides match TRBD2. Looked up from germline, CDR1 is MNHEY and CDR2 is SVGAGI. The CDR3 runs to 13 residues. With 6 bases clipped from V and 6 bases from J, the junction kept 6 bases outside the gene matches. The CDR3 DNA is TGTGCCAGCAGGAAGACTAGCCCCGATACGCAGTATCTT. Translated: CASRKTSPDTQYL.

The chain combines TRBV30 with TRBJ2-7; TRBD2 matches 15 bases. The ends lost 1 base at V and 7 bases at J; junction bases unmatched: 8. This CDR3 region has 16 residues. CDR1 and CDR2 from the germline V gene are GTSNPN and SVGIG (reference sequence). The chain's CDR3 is CAWSALGLAGGTEQYF. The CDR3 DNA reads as TGTGCCTGGAGTGCCCTGGGACTAGCGGGAGGTACTGAGCAGTACTTC.

CDR3 DNA sequence: TGCAGCGTAAATACGGACAGACTGTACGAGCAGTACTTC. Protein: CSVNTDRLYEQYF. V usage is TRBV29-1 and J usage is TRBJ2-7, with D possibly being TRBD1 (6 bases). CDR1 is SQVTM, CDR2 ANQGSEA, per germline. This CDR3 has 13 amino acids. V lost 6 bases to trimming and J lost 4 bases, with 16 bases between them.

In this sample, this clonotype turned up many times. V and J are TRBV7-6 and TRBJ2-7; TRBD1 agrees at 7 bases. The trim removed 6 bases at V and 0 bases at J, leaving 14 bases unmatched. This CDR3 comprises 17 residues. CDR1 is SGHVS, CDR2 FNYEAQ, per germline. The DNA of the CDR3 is TGTGCCAGCAGTTCTAGTAGTTGGGCAGGGGGCTCCTACGAGCAGTACTTC. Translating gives CASSSSSWAGGSYEQYF.

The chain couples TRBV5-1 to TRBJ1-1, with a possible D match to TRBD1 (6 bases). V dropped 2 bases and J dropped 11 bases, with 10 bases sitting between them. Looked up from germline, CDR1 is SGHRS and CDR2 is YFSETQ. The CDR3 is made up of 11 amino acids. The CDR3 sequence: CASSFGQLAFF. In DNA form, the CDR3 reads TGCGCCAGCAGCTTCGGACAGCTCGCTTTCTTT.

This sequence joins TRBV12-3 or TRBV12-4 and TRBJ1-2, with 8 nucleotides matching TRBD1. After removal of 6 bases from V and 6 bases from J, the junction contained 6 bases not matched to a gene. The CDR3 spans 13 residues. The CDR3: CASSTGGVNGYTF. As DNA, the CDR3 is TGTGCCAGCAGCACAGGGGGGGTAAATGGCTACACCTTC.